These 5 T cell receptor beta chains originate from one sample sequenced in a study of blood T cell repertoires in COVID-19. Profiled with immunoSEQ multiplex PCR; TCRdb holds only in-frame clones, not every one. Found here are about 180,000 clones, roughly four fifths of them singletons; the top ten hold approximately 7.1%. Sequenced material: peripheral blood. These receptors all stem from a human donor in a cohort sampled during active COVID-19.

The J gene is TRBJ2-6, the V gene TRBV19; TRBD1 might be the D (5 bases). CDR3 length: 16 amino acids. Trimming removed 3 bases from V and 1 base from J, with 10 bases in between. Germline V gene data show CDR1 as LNHDA and CDR2 as SQIVND (reference sequence). CDR3 DNA: TGTGCCAGTAGTATTACAGGCCGTTCTGGGGCCAACGTCCTGACTTTC. Amino acids: CASSITGRSGANVLTF.

This clone showed up just a few times. The chain carries TRBV2 and TRBJ1-1, with a possible D match to TRBD1 (5 bases). Germline CDR1 and CDR2: SNHLY and FYNNEI. Trimming left V 4 bases short and J 0 bases short, with 9 bases between. The CDR3 has 14 residues. The CDR3 region is CASSAGELNTEAFF. The CDR3 bases are TGTGCCAGCAGTGCGGGGGAGTTGAACACTGAAGCTTTCTTT. The full variable domain, in which reference TRBV2 and TRBJ1-1 provide the parts outside the CDR3, is EPEVTQTPSHQVTQMGQEVILRCVPISNHLYFYWYRQILGQKVEFLVSFYNNEISEKSEIFDDQFSVERPDGSNFTLKIRSTKLEDSAMYFCASSAGELNTEAFFGQGTRLTVV.

This chain links TRBV13 with TRBJ2-1; no reliable D call. CDR3 length: 12 amino acids. V was shortened by 5 bases and J by 9 bases, with 11 bases between the two germline ends. The germline V gene has CDR1 PRHDT and CDR2 FYEKMQ (reference sequence). DNA for the CDR3: TGTGCCAGCAGCCCGCCCATCGGTGAGCAGTTCTTC. This gives the protein CASSPPIGEQFF.

The chain employs TRBV7-9 and TRBJ2-1, with 11 positions matching TRBD2. V shed 3 bases and J 7 bases; nucleotides not matched to a gene: 8. This CDR3 has 16 residues. CDR1 and CDR2 (germline): SEHNR, FQNEAQ (reference sequence). The CDR3 spells CASSFALLAGENEQFF. The CDR3 coding sequence is TGTGCCAGCAGCTTCGCGTTACTAGCGGGGGAAAATGAGCAGTTCTTC.

Points on this clone: At one boundary the junction diverges from the germline segment, which might be a read error. The J gene is TRBJ2-1, the V gene TRBV7-9; TRBD1 agrees at 9 bases. CDR1 and CDR2 (germline): SEHNR, FQNEAQ (reference sequence). The CDR3 totals 12 residues. The CDR3 protein is CASSLTGGLKLF. The CDR3 DNA is TGTGCCAGCAGCCTAACAGGGGGCCTTAAACTCTTC.